This TCR beta chain stems from a study of vaccination and CD4 T cells after COVID-19. Comments on this clonotype: What it binds is not known.

The study sequenced cultured CD4+ T cell DNA using the Oncomine TCR Beta short-read assay. MiXCR, run by TCRdb on the PCR reads, gives a single entry per CDR3 protein. The sample consists of more than 10,000 distinct CDR3 sequences, roughly 66% of them appearing once. The CDR3 loop spans 15 amino acids. Per germline, CDR1 SGHTA and CDR2 FQGNSA. V lost 0 bases and J lost 7, with 13 bases in between. Treatment: roughly 10-day PBMC culture with coronavirus spike peptide pools or control peptides (ViraFEST assay). The V gene is TRBV7-2, the J gene TRBJ1-5; D possibly corresponds to TRBD1 (5 bases). The source is a human donor who had recovered from COVID-19. Sequencing input: CD4+ T cells from blood, cultured in vitro. The CDR3 nucleotides are TGTGCCAGCAGCTTAGCGGTTCAGGGTAAACAGCCCCAGCATTTT. Translating it yields CASSLAVQGKQPQHF. Full variable domain (rest looked up from reference TRBV7-2 and TRBJ1-5): GAGVSQSPSNKVTEKGKDVELRCDPISGHTALYWYRQSLGQGLEFLIYFQGNSAPDKSGLPSDRFSAERTGGSVSTLTIQRTQQEDSAVYLCASSLAVQGKQPQHFGDGTRLSIL.